One T cell receptor beta chain is described in this entry. Its cognate antigen has yet to be identified. Within one base of it there is no much larger clone, and no base qualities were kept. This record comes from a study of blood T cell repertoires in COVID-19 (dated by TCRdb to 2020 to 2021). Some background on the complete study: Samples covering the acute and convalescent phases of COVID-19 were provided by collaborators in the United States, Italy and Spain. Samples were obtained from the ongoing ImmuneRACE study (first 160 participants) and from 950 to 1,500 subjects provided by 6 global collaborators. The prospective study material was composed of cDNA or gDNA derived from T cells, B-cell-depleted T cells, or PBMCs. The dataset comprised deeply sampled blood TCRbeta repertoires from subjects exposed to, actively infected with, or recovered from COVID-19. A de-identified subject ID, COVID-19 status, age in years and sex were almost always included in the sample metadata. The repertoires were released in a freely available public database meant as a resource for research on the immune response to SARS-CoV-2. Where HLA class I and class II types were available, the types were taken from metadata supplied by the sample provider, not from assay-based typing. The full study reports these points: Clinical and demographic metadata were provided uncurated, with the amount varying by source and participant.

The immunoSEQ Assay, a bias-controlled multiplex PCR, was used to amplify TCRbeta CDR3 regions from genomic DNA. Per the source publication's procedure: The number of nucleated cells in each sample was estimated by amplification of reference gene primers within the assay. To quantify the absolute abundance of each unique TCRbeta CDR3 rearrangement, sequence reads were collapsed and filtered. For each sample, productive Simpson clonality was calculated by taking the square root of Simpson's diversity index across productive rearrangements. Held by TCRdb, this immuneACCESS table contains in-frame sequences only and omits some clones. Under half of the omission traces to an unresolved V gene where checked; the cause of the rest is unknown. V and J calls and clone size are given by that table; D and trimming were obtained from the DNA. The sample includes more than 40,000 clones, with about 85% observed a single time. The ten top clones hold 3.5% to 4.5% of the sample.

From its cysteine to its phenylalanine, the CDR3 spans 16 amino acids. Left in the record is the CDR3 DNA by itself, 48 bases read in frame from the first base. V is trimmed back by 9 bases and J by 0 bases, and the junction contains 8 bases that no gene match accounts for. The CDR1 and CDR2 encoded by the germline V gene (reference sequence) are MNHEY and SMNVEV. Whole blood was collected in K2EDTA tubes by collaborating institutions according to the institutions' own protocols. For TCRbeta analysis, collaborators shipped samples in one of three forms: frozen whole blood, isolated PBMCs, or DNA extracted from either of those sample types.

The rearranged chain carries TRBV27 and TRBJ2-2; 9 bases in the middle match TRBD1. Source material: peripheral blood. The clonotype comes from a man between 60 and 70 years old with acute or convalescent COVID-19. This receptor has the CDR3 CARGDREHANTGELFF. The DNA sequence follows: TGTGCCAGGGGGGACAGGGAGCATGCGAACACCGGGGAGCTGTTTTTT.